Listed below are T cell receptor beta chains from one sample, sequenced in a study of T cells in Graves' hyperthyroidism and ophthalmopathy. In TCRdb, the multiplex PCR reads were re-called with MiXCR into one record per CDR3 protein. Of about 610,000 distinct CDR3 sequences listed, 15% to 20% are singletons. The specimen sequenced was blood. The receptors derive from a middle-aged woman with Graves' ophthalmopathy. Both conserved end residues are part of each CDR3. Fields, in order: CDR3 length, J gene, V gene, clone size, D gene, CDR3 DNA, CDR3 protein. D genes are given only for firm matches. Part of the rows lack a size; the others show once, few, many or a class for expanded clones.

>17|TRBJ2-3|TRBV28|many|-
TGTGCCAGCAGTTTATATATCTCCCCCGGAAGCACAGATACGCAGTATTTT
CASSLYISPGSTDTQYF
>18|TRBJ1-6|TRBV12-5|-|TRBD1
TGTGCTAGTGGTTTGGCAAGACAGGGGGCCACCTATAATCCACCCCTCCACTTT
CASGLARQGATYNPPLHF
>18|TRBJ2-1|TRBV3-1|-|TRBD1
TGTGCCAGCACCCTAAGGACAGGGTCATTTAGCTCCTACAATGAGCAGTTCTTC
CASTLRTGSFSSYNEQFF
>15|TRBJ2-1|TRBV5-1|-|TRBD2
TGCGCCAGCAGCCCGGGACTAGCGGGCTGGGGTGAGCAGTTCTTC
CASSPGLAGWGEQFF
>15|TRBJ2-1|TRBV28|many|-
TGTGCCAGCTCGCCCCCCTCACGAGGAAGAACTGAGCAGTTCTTC
CASSPPSRGRTEQFF
>11|TRBJ2-7|TRBV20-1|many|-
TGCAGCACCTCACCAGCCTACGAGCAGTACTTC
CSTSPAYEQYF
>14|TRBJ2-1|TRBV10-3|-|TRBD2
TGTGCCATGTGCCGTGGAGCGGGGGACAATGAGCAGTTCTTC
CAMCRGAGDNEQFF
>15|TRBJ1-2|TRBV5-1|many|TRBD1
TGCGCCAGCAGCTGGAATACGGGACAGACTGTTGGCTACACCTTC
CASSWNTGQTVGYTF
>14|TRBJ1-5|TRBV10-3|-|-
TGTGCCATCAGTGAGTCAGGAGCAGGTCAGCCCCAGCATTTT
CAISESGAGQPQHF
>18|TRBJ1-2|TRBV9|few|TRBD1
TGTGCCAGCAGCCCCTCCGGGACAGGGGGCGCTGGGCCTTATGGCTACACCTTC
CASSPSGTGGAGPYGYTF
>14|TRBJ2-5|TRBV29-1|many|-
TGCAGCGTGCTGGGGGACGGACATCAAGAGACCCAGTACTTC
CSVLGDGHQETQYF
>15|TRBJ2-1|TRBV2|many|TRBD2
TGTGCCAGCAGTGAAGGGACTAGCGGTTACAATGAGCAGTTCTTC
CASSEGTSGYNEQFF
>14|TRBJ2-6|TRBV7-9|many|TRBD1
TGTGCCAGCAGCTTGACAGGGGGGGCCAACGTCCTGACTTTC
CASSLTGGANVLTF
>13|TRBJ1-5|TRBV30|many|-
TGTGCCTGGAGTCAGGGGTTAGATCAGCCCCAGCATTTT
CAWSQGLDQPQHF
>13|TRBJ1-5|TRBV12-3/TRBV12-4|-|-
TGTGCCAGCGCGAGACGCTCGGATCAGCCCCAGCATTTT
CASARRSDQPQHF
>15|TRBJ2-3|TRBV3-1|many|TRBD2
TGTGCCAGCAGCCAACCGGGACTAGGGACAGATACGCAGTATTTT
CASSQPGLGTDTQYF
>12|TRBJ2-7|TRBV28|few|-
TGTGCCAGTGGGACCCCGGGCTACGAGCAGTACTTC
CASGTPGYEQYF
>14|TRBJ1-2|TRBV19|-|-
TGTGCCAGTAGTACGACGTCGACGGGGCATGGCTACACCTTC
CASSTTSTGHGYTF
>19|TRBJ2-1|TRBV19|-|TRBD2
TGTGCCAGTAGTGGGGCAGCGGGAGGAGGCCCCGGGGTTTACAATGAGCAGTTCTTC
CASSGAAGGGPGVYNEQFF
>14|TRBJ1-1|TRBV5-1|few|-
TGCGCCAGCAGCGGATACAGCATGAACACTGAAGCTTTCTTT
CASSGYSMNTEAFF
>15|TRBJ2-3|TRBV5-1|-|TRBD1
TGCGCCAGCAGCCTAGCCGGGACAGGCTTGGATACGCAGTATTTT
CASSLAGTGLDTQYF
>19|TRBJ2-5|TRBV20-1|-|TRBD2
TGCAGTGCTAAGGACAGCTTGGGACTAGCGGGAGGGCCGTCAGAGACCCAGTACTTC
CSAKDSLGLAGGPSETQYF
>13|TRBJ2-5|TRBV18|many|-
TGTGCCAGCTCACTCGGACAGAGAGAGACCCAGTACTTC
CASSLGQRETQYF
>15|TRBJ1-1|TRBV28|many|-
TGTGCCAGCAACCCCCAGTCCCCCATGAACACTGAAGCTTTCTTT
CASNPQSPMNTEAFF
>13|TRBJ2-7|TRBV2|many|-
TGTGCCAGCAAAGGGAGTATTGCCTACGAGCAGTACTTC
CASKGSIAYEQYF
>15|TRBJ2-7|TRBV28|many|TRBD1
TGTGCCAGCAGTTCAGGACAGGCTAGCTCCTACGAGCAGTACTTC
CASSSGQASSYEQYF
>14|TRBJ1-2|TRBV5-4|-|-
TGTGCCAGCAGCCTCCGGGCTCGAAACTATGGCTACACCTTC
CASSLRARNYGYTF
>15|TRBJ2-3|TRBV28|many|TRBD2
TGTGCCAGCAGTTTGGAGGGACTAGGGGTGGATACGCAGTATTTT
CASSLEGLGVDTQYF
>16|TRBJ1-3|TRBV11-2|few|-
TGTGCCAGCAGCTTGCTGGGTTCGGGCCCTGGAAACACCATATATTTT
CASSLLGSGPGNTIYF
>16|TRBJ1-6|TRBV24-1|few|TRBD1
TGTGCCACCAGTGATTCGAACAGGGGGTATAATTCACCCCTCCACTTT
CATSDSNRGYNSPLHF
>13|TRBJ2-1|TRBV7-2|many|-
TGTGCCAGCAGCATTTATGGAGACAATGAGCAGTTCTTC
CASSIYGDNEQFF